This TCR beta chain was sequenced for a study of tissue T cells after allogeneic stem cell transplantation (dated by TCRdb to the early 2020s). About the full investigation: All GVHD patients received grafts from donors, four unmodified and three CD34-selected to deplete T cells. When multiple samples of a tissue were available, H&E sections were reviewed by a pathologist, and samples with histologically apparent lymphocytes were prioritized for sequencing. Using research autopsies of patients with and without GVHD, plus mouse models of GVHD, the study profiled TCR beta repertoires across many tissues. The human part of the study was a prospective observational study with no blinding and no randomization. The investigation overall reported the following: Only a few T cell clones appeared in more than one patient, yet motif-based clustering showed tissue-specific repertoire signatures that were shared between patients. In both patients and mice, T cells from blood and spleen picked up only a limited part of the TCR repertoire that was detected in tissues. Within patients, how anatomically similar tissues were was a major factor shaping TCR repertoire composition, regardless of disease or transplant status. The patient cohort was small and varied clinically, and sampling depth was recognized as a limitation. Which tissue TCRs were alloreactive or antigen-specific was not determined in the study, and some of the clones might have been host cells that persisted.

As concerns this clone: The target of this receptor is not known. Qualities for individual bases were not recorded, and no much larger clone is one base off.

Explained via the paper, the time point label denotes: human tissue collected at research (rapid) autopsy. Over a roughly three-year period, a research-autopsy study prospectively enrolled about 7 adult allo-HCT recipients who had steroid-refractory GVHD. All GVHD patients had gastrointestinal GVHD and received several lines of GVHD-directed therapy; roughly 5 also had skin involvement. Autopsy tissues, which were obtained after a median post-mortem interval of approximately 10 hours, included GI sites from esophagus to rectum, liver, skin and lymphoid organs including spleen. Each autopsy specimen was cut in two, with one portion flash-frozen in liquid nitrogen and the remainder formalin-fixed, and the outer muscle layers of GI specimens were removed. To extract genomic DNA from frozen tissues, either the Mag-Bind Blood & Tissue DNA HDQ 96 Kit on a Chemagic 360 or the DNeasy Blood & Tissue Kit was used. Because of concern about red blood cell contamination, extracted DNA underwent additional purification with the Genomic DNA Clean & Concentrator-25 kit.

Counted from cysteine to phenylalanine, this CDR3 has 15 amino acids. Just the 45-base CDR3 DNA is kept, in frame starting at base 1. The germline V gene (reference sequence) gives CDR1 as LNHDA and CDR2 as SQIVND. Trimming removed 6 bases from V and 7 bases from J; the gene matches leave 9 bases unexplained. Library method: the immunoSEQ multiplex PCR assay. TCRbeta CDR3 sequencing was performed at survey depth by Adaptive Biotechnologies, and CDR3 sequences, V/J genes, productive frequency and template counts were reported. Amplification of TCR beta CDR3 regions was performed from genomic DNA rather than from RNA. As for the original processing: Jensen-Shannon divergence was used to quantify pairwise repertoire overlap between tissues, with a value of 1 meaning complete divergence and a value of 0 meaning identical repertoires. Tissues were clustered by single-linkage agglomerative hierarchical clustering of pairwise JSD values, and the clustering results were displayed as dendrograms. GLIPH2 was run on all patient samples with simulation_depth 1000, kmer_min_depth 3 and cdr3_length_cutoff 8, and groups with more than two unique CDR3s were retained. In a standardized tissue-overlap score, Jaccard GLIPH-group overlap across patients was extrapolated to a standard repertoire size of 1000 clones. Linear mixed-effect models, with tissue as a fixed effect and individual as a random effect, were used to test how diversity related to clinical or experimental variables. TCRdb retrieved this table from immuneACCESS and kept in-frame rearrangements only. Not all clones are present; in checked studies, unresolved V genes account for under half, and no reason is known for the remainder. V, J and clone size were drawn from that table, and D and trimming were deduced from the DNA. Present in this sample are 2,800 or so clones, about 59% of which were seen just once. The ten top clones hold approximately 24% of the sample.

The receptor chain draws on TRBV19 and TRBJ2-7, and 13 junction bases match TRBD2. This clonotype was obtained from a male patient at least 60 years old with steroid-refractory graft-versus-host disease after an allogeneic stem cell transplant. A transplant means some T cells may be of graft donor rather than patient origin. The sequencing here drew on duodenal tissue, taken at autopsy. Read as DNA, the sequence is TGTGCCAGTAGGATGACCGGGACTAGCGGGGAAGAGCAGTACTTC. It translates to CASRMTGTSGEEQYF.